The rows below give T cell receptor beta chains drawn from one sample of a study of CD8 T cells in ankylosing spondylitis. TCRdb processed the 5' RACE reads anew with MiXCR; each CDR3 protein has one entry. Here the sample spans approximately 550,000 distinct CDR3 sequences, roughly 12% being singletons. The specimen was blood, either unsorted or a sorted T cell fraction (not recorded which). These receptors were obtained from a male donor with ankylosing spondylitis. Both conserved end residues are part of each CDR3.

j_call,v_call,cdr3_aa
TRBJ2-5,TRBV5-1,CASSPGAGGETQYF
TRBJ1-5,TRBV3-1,CASSQDKPAGHQPQHF
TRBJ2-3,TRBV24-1,CATSRASTIDTQYF
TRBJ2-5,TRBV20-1,CSALSGNQETQYF
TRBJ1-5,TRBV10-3,CAISDSDRGLQPQHF
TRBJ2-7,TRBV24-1,CATAASSSYEQYF
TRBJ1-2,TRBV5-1,CASSDATGGKLDGYTF
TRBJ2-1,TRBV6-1,CASGTSGRSNEQFF
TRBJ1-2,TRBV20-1,CSALQSPSYGYTF
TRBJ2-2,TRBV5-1,CASSSQGQGNTGELFF
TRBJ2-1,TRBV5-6,CASYGSRSAYNEQFF
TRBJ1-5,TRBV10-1,CASSENRGNQPQHF
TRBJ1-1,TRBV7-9,CASDWGQFGNTEAFF
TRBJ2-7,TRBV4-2,CASSQEGTSVTYEQYF
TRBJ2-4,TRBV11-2,CASSLDRGANIQYF
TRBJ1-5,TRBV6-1,CASSGNGIQPQHF
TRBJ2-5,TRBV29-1,CSVSGQGGRETQYF
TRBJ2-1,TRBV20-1,CSARTSVHNEQFF
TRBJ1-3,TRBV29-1,CSAQNPTEGNTIYF
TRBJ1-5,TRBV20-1,CSVGPTRLNQPQHF
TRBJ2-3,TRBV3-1,CASSRTRRLGVDTQYF
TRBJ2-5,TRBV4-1,CASSPQNREGETQYF
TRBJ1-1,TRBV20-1,CSARPSTRAFF
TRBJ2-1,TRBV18,CASSPVVGANEQFF
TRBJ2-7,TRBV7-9,CASSLAAQFYEQYF
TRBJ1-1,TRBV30,CACGTGSGTEAFF
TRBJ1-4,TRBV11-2,CASSLNRVGEKLFF
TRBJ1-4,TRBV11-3,CASSFGQANEKLFF
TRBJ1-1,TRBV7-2,CASSGQTGDFTEAFF
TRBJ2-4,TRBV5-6,CASSPAEKGKNIQYF
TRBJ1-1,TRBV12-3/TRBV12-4,CASSLGPFQGAFF
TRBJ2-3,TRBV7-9,CASSSRGGSGTDTQYF
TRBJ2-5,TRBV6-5,CASSYWRATSETQYF
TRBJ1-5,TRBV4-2,CASSQTEWGANDQPQHF
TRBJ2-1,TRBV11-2,CASNPGRSSRDEQFF
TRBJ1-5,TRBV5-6,CASSFGQDNQPQHF
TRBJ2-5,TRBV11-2,CASSSQVSAQETQYF
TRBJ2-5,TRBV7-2,CASSFEGRETQYF
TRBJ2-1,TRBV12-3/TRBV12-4,CASIQVLGGSYNEQFF
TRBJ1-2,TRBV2,CATLIMGRELGYTF
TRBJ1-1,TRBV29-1,CSVAPQGNTEAFF
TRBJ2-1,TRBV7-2,CASSLVPEGYEQFF
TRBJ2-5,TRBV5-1,CASTPGDQGLKTQYF
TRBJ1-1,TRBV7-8,CASSFAGSMNTEAFF
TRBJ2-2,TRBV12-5,CASGLSSGGNTGELFF
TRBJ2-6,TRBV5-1,CASSLLGRSSSGANVLTF
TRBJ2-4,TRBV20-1,CSAREIFRDNLAKNIQYF
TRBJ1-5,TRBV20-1,CSARDLAGGYQPQHF
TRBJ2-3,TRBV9,CASSVAASGRSTDTQYF
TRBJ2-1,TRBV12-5,CASGFLSGNEQFF
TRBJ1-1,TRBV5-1,CASSLAPQVTEAFF
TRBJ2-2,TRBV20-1,CSARWQSIGELFF
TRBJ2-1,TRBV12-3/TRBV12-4,CASSPTRKDEQFF